The 10 T cell receptor beta chains presented below share a single source sample, sequenced in a study of blood T cells in healthy people across ages. For the second PCR, which ran for about 6 to 11 cycles, a sample-barcoded 5' primer and a J-beta primer mix were used. One entry per CDR3 protein results from TCRdb running MiXCR on the 5' RACE reads. The sample gives 550,000 to 700,000 distinct CDR3 sequences, 27% of which show up once; around a sixth is in the top ten. The sequenced material came from blood. All receptors derive from a woman aged 70 to 79 in good health.

V gene TRBV28 combines with J gene TRBJ1-2; 9 nucleotides line up with TRBD1. Germline trimming cut 6 bases from V and 5 bases from J; bases unmatched to any gene: 13. The length of the CDR3 is 16 residues. Germline CDR1 reads MDHEN; CDR2 reads SYDVKM. The CDR3 DNA reads as TGTGCCAGCAGGCTTACTACAGGGGGCGAGGATTATGGCTACACCTTC. Translating it yields CASRLTTGGEDYGYTF.

The gene calls are TRBV4-1 and TRBJ2-7, with D unclear. V was shortened by 4 bases and J by 6 bases, with 22 bases between the two germline ends. Germline values: CDR1 MGHRA, CDR2 YSYEKL. CDR3 length equals 16 residues. The CDR3 is CASSRDPTQEGLEQYF. The CDR3, as DNA: TGCGCCAGCAGCCGCGACCCGACTCAGGAAGGGCTCGAGCAGTACTTC.

This clonotype occurred a few times. V gene TRBV7-6 combines with J gene TRBJ2-1, with D uncertain. Per the germline V gene, CDR1 is SGHVS and CDR2 is FNYEAQ. V was cut by 1 base and J by 6 bases, with 10 bases left in between. The CDR3 length is 14 residues. The CDR3 sequence: CASSLGGSTNEQFF. The CDR3 region has the DNA TGTGCCAGCAGCTTAGGCGGCTCTACCAATGAGCAGTTCTTC. Together with reference TRBV7-6 and TRBJ2-1, the CDR3 gives the full variable domain: GAGVSQSPRYKVTKRGQDVALRCDPISGHVSLYWYRQALGQGPEFLTYFNYEAQQDKSGLPNDRFSAERPEGSISTLTIQRTEQRDSAMYRCASSLGGSTNEQFFGPGTRLTVL.

The rearrangement uses TRBV29-1 and TRBJ2-3; no definite D call. Germline values: CDR1 SQVTM, CDR2 ANQGSEA. V lost 1 base to trimming and J lost 5 bases, with 7 bases between them. The length of the CDR3 is 12 residues. DNA of the CDR3: TGCAGCGTTGAAGGGAGTATAGATACGCAGTATTTT. Amino acid sequence: CSVEGSIDTQYF.

This clonotype was seen a few times. The CDR3 nucleotides read TGTGCCAGCAGCGTAGAAAAGCACAGGGGAAATACCTACGAGCAGTACTTC. This encodes CASSVEKHRGNTYEQYF. The rearrangement links TRBV9 to TRBJ2-7, with 7 bases lining up with TRBD1. The ends lost 0 bases at V and 2 bases at J; junction bases unmatched: 11. Germline lookup yields CDR1 SGDLS and CDR2 YYNGEE. CDR3 length: 17 residues. Looking up the rest from reference TRBV9 and TRBJ2-7 gives the full variable domain: DSGVTQTPKHLITATGQRVTLRCSPRSGDLSVYWYQQSLDQGLQFLIQYYNGEERAKGNILERFSAQQFPDLHSELNLSSLELGDSALYFCASSVEKHRGNTYEQYFGPGTRLTVT.

This clonotype appeared a single time. It may be a read error: a sequence one base away is much more abundant. J is TRBJ1-4 and V is TRBV7-9; TRBD1 might be the D (5 bases). In germline, CDR1 is SEHNR, CDR2 FQNEAQ (reference sequence). V dropped 3 bases and J dropped 8 bases, with 16 bases sitting between them. The CDR3 totals 15 residues. The CDR3 loop is CASSFGGGSKEKLFF. In nucleotides, the CDR3 is TGTGCCAGCAGCTTTGGGGGAGGCAGCAAAGAAAAACTGTTTTTT.

V is TRBV6-2 or TRBV6-3 and J is TRBJ1-3; D remains unclear. The V gene lost 2 bases and the J gene lost 4 bases, with 15 bases spanning the gap. Per germline, CDR1 MNHEY and CDR2 SVGEGT. CDR3 size: 16 residues. CDR3 protein: CASSYHGGGTGNTIYF. The CDR3 nucleotides are TGTGCCAGCAGTTACCACGGCGGAGGAACAGGAAACACCATATATTTT.

The rearrangement uses TRBV20-1 and TRBJ1-2; the D is unclear. Germline CDR1 reads DFQATT; CDR2 reads SNEGSKA (reference sequence). This CDR3 spans 13 amino acids. V was trimmed by 7 bases and J by 0 bases, leaving 12 bases between them. CDR3 sequence reads: CSVYGESNYGYTF. In DNA, the CDR3 is TGCAGTGTTTACGGGGAATCTAACTATGGCTACACCTTC.

The genes are TRBV4-1 and TRBJ1-2; TRBD1 aligns across 8 bases. The CDR3 is 14 residues long. Germline V gene lookup returns CDR1 MGHRA and CDR2 YSYEKL. V was clipped by 5 bases and J by 5 bases; unmatched bases: 7. CDR3 sequence: CASSFNRGSYGYTF. Written as DNA, the CDR3 is TGCGCCAGCAGCTTCAACAGGGGGAGTTATGGCTACACCTTC.

The chain has TRBV29-1 and TRBJ2-2; 7 bases line up with TRBD1. Trimming took 6 bases from V and 7 from J; bases not matched to a gene: 8. This CDR3 has 13 amino acids. In germline, CDR1 is SQVTM, CDR2 ANQGSEA. DNA of the CDR3: TGCAGCGTGGCAGGGGGAGTCATCGGGGAGCTGTTTTTT. It is translated as CSVAGGVIGELFF.